A single sample gave rise to the 15 T cell receptor beta chains below, sequenced in a study of technical replicates of blood from several donors (dated by TCRdb to about 2017). The library was prepared using the immunoSEQ multiplex PCR assay. TCRdb holds this immuneACCESS table with in-frame rearrangements only. Some clones are missing; in checked studies, unresolved V genes explain under half, and the rest has no known cause. Counted in this sample were approximately 93,000 clones; 94% of them appeared once. The biggest ten clones account for under 0.3% of the sample. The specimen sequenced was T cells isolated from PBMCs. The source is a human donor in good health.

The V call is TRBV30, the J call TRBJ1-5; no clear D. The CDR3 length is 16 residues. In germline, CDR1 is GTSNPN, CDR2 SVGIG (reference sequence). Trimming cost V 0 bases and J 4 bases, with 16 bases left between them. The CDR3 loop is CAWSVWRGRGNQPQHF. CDR3 bases: TGTGCCTGGAGTGTATGGCGGGGAAGAGGGAATCAGCCCCAGCATTTT.

The rearrangement uses TRBV28 and TRBJ2-6; the D gene is possibly TRBD1 (6 bases). There are 15 residues in the CDR3. Looked up from germline, CDR1 is MDHEN and CDR2 is SYDVKM. V shed 5 bases and J shed 4 bases, with 12 bases lying between them. CDR3 DNA sequence: TGTGCCAGCAGTGATGCAGGGGTCGGGGCCAACGTCCTGACTTTC. Amino acid sequence: CASSDAGVGANVLTF.

V is TRBV10-3 and J is TRBJ2-3; D remains unclear. V gave up 7 bases and J gave up 1 base, with 12 bases separating them. The CDR3 runs to 14 residues. Per germline, CDR1 ENHRY and CDR2 SYGVKD. The CDR3 loop reads CAINPAERTDTQYF. CDR3 coding DNA: TGTGCCATCAATCCGGCGGAACGCACAGATACGCAGTATTTT.

As DNA, the CDR3 is TGTGCCTGGAGTGTAAGGGGGCTAGCGGGGGGTTACAAAAACATTCAGTACTTC. Residues: CAWSVRGLAGGYKNIQYF. This rearrangement joins TRBV30 to TRBJ2-4, with TRBD2 matching 11 bases. CDR1 is GTSNPN and CDR2 is SVGIG in the germline V gene (reference sequence). The ends lost 0 bases at V and 3 bases at J; junction bases unmatched: 10. This CDR3 spans 18 amino acids. Together with reference TRBV30 and TRBJ2-4, the CDR3 gives the full variable domain: SQTIHQWPATLVQPVGSPLSLECTVEGTSNPNLYWYRQAAGRGLQLLFYSVGIGQISSEVPQNLSASRPQDRQFILSSKKLLLSDSGFYLCAWSVRGLAGGYKNIQYFGAGTRLSVL.

The V and J genes are TRBV4-1 and TRBJ2-7; TRBD1 might be the D (6 bases). From germline, CDR1 is MGHRA and CDR2 YSYEKL. V shed 6 bases and J shed 3 bases, with 6 bases lying between them. CDR3 length equals 11 residues. CDR3 nucleotides: TGCGCCAGCAGGGACAGCTACGAGCAGTACTTC. The encoded protein is CASRDSYEQYF.

The chain joins TRBV27 to TRBJ1-5, with 8 bases that match TRBD1. The CDR3 is 16 amino acids. V lost 1 base, J lost 5 bases, and 7 bases stayed unmatched. Germline V CDR1 and CDR2: MNHEY, SMNVEV (reference sequence). In nucleotides, the CDR3 is TGTGCCAGCAGTTTATTAGGCAGGGGGCGAGATCAGCCCCAGCATTTT. Translated: CASSLLGRGRDQPQHF.

This chain links TRBV27 with TRBJ1-1; D not certain. The V gene's germline CDR1 is MNHEY and CDR2 SMNVEV (reference sequence). V was cut by 3 bases and J by 1 base, with 6 bases left in between. The CDR3 has 13 amino acids. The CDR3 protein is CASSFLQNTEAFF. CDR3 nucleotide sequence: TGTGCCAGCAGTTTCTTACAGAACACTGAAGCTTTCTTT.

This chain connects TRBV7-9 to TRBJ2-7, with 8 bases aligning to TRBD1. Germline assignment: CDR1 SEHNR and CDR2 FQNEAQ (reference sequence). The ends lost 6 bases at V and 1 base at J; junction bases unmatched: 5. The CDR3 runs 14 residues. DNA for the CDR3: TGTGCCAGCAGTATTACAGGGGGTTCCTACGAGCAGTACTTC. The encoded protein is CASSITGGSYEQYF.

The J gene is TRBJ2-3, the V gene TRBV9; 7 bases map to TRBD1. CDR3 length: 14 residues. V lost 0 bases and J lost 3; bases outside the gene matches: 1. Per germline, CDR1 SGDLS and CDR2 YYNGEE. The CDR3 protein is CASSVEQGTDTQYF. The CDR3 bases are TGTGCCAGCAGCGTAGAACAGGGGACAGATACGCAGTATTTT.

The chain carries TRBV13 and TRBJ1-2, with D possibly matching TRBD1 (6 bases). The CDR3 sequence is 15 residues long. V dropped 5 bases and J dropped 5 bases, with 18 bases sitting between them. Per the germline V gene, CDR1 is PRHDT and CDR2 is FYEKMQ (reference sequence). CDR3 sequence reads: CASSPVVGAKYGYTF. Here the CDR3 DNA reads TGTGCCAGCAGCCCTGTGGTGGGGGCAAAGTATGGCTACACCTTC.

The chain joins TRBV7-2 to TRBJ2-5; no reliable D call. Germline CDR1 and CDR2: SGHTA and FQGNSA. The CDR3 extends over 14 amino acids. V was cut by 1 base and J by 7 bases, with 13 bases left in between. The CDR3 DNA is TGTGCCAGCAGCTTAGACAGATCCCAGTGGACCCAGTACTTC. The encoded protein is CASSLDRSQWTQYF.

The chain carries TRBV7-9 and TRBJ2-6, with 10 bases that match TRBD2. This CDR3 comprises 19 residues. Germline CDR1 is SEHNR and CDR2 is FQNEAQ (reference sequence). J gave up 2 bases and V 0 bases, and 7 bases lay outside the gene matches. CDR3 sequence (DNA): TGTGCCAGCAGCTTAGCGCGTTCTAGCGGGGGCCCTGGGGCCAACGTCCTGACTTTC. It encodes CASSLARSSGGPGANVLTF.

V usage is TRBV20-1 and J usage is TRBJ2-7, with TRBD1 matching 7 bases. The CDR3 has 11 amino acids. V was pared by 0 bases and J by 9 bases, with 2 bases of the junction left unmatched. CDR1 and CDR2 (germline): DFQATT, SNEGSKA (reference sequence). DNA of the CDR3: TGCAGTGCTAGAGATGGGGACAGGCAGTACTTC. This sequence encodes CSARDGDRQYF.

The gene calls are TRBV2 and TRBJ1-5; D remains ambiguous. Trimming stripped 7 bases from V and 5 bases from J, with 15 bases between. Per germline, CDR1 SNHLY and CDR2 FYNNEI. CDR3 length: 14 amino acids. The CDR3 sequence: CASIETVGDQPQHF. The CDR3, as DNA: TGTGCCAGCATCGAAACCGTCGGGGATCAGCCCCAGCATTTT.

This chain uses TRBV4-1 with TRBJ2-3; TRBD2 aligns across 7 bases. Trimming took 1 base from V and 6 from J; bases not matched to a gene: 4. Germline V gene data show CDR1 as MGHRA and CDR2 as YSYEKL. The CDR3 runs to 14 residues. The CDR3 is CASSQGTSADTQYF. In DNA form, the CDR3 reads TGCGCCAGCAGCCAAGGCACTAGCGCCGATACGCAGTATTTT.